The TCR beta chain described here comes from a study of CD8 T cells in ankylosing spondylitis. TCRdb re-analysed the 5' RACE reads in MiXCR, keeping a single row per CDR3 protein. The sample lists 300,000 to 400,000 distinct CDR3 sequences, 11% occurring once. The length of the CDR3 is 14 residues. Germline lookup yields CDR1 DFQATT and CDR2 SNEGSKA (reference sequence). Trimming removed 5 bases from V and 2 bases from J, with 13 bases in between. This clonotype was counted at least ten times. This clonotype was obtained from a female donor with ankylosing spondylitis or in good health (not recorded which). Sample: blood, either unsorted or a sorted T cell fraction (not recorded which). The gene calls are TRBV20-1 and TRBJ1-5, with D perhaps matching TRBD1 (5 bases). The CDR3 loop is CSAATGTGNQPQHF. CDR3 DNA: TGCAGTGCTGCAACCGGGACGGGCAATCAGCCCCAGCATTTT.